This T cell receptor beta chain was profiled in a study of response to subunit inactivated influenza vaccine. Study results and limitations: Authors suggested each seasonal flu vaccination may recruit only limited numbers of new T cells.

Of note for this clonotype: Its target is unknown.

The V and J ends lost 7 bases and 4 bases, in that order; junction bases with no gene match: 9. This CDR3 contains 16 residues. Looked up from germline, CDR1 is LGHNT and CDR2 is FRNRAP. TCRdb independently ran MiXCR on the RT-PCR reads; one entry per CDR3 protein. The sample holds more than 200,000 distinct CDR3 sequences, more than 9% seen once. The receptor was isolated from a man aged 50 or older who received an inactivated influenza vaccine. The material was non-naive T cells sorted from PBMCs, obtained about 14 days before vaccination. This chain uses TRBV12-5 with TRBJ2-5; TRBD2 matches 13 bases. CDR3 coding DNA: TGTGCTAGTGCAACACCCGGACTAGCGGGAGCAGAGACCCAGTACTTC. Its translation is CASATPGLAGAETQYF.